The rows below give T cell receptor beta chains drawn from one sample of a study of cytomegalovirus exposure and HLA in healthy donors. Data came from immunoSEQ multiplex PCR; TCRdb stores just in-frame clones and leaves some out. The sample yields about 160,000 clones, 80% to 90% seen once. The specimen was PBMCs. The receptors stem from a man in his fifties in good health and CMV-seropositive. Each CDR3 is given with its conserved first and last residue. The D gene is left open where the match is weak. Not all rows give a size; the values are once, few, many and, for expanded clones, a class.

NA	TRBV5-8	NA	TRBJ2-1	TGTGCCAGCAGATTACAGAACCCCCATGAGCAGTTCTTC	CASRLQNPHEQFF
NA	TRBV2	NA	TRBJ1-3	TGTGCCAGCACCGGTGGGGGGGCTGGAAACACCATATATTTT	CASTGGGAGNTIYF
TRBD1	TRBV5-3	NA	TRBJ2-2	TGTGCCAGAAGCCCCGTCCCCACGGGACAGGAGAACACCGGGGAGCTGTTTTTT	CARSPVPTGQENTGELFF
NA	TRBV6-5	many	TRBJ2-7	TGTGCCAGCAGTTACTCATCAGGAAACTACGAGCAGTACTTC	CASSYSSGNYEQYF
TRBD2	TRBV7-8	NA	TRBJ2-7	TGTGCCAGCAGCTCAATTACCGGGACTAGCATCTCCTACGAGCAGTACTTC	CASSSITGTSISYEQYF
NA	TRBV5-1	NA	TRBJ2-3	TGCGCCAGCAGCTTCCCACCCGGGACACAAACAGATACGCAGTATTTT	CASSFPPGTQTDTQYF
NA	TRBV18	NA	TRBJ2-5	TGTGCCAGCTCACCAAGGGGTGGATTCACAGAGACCCAGTACTTC	CASSPRGGFTETQYF
NA	TRBV19	NA	TRBJ2-1	TGTGCCAGTAGGAGCGAATCCCTTAATGAGCAGTTCTTC	CASRSESLNEQFF
NA	TRBV5-5	NA	TRBJ1-6	TGTGCCAGCAGCTTGTTGGCTAATTCACCCCTCCACTTT	CASSLLANSPLHF
TRBD2	TRBV9	NA	TRBJ2-7	TGTGCCAGCAGCGGCGCTAGCGGGTCAGCCTACGAGCAGTACTTC	CASSGASGSAYEQYF
NA	TRBV6-1	NA	TRBJ2-7	TGTGCCAGCAGTGAAGTGGCCGGGGGCGAGCAGTACTTC	CASSEVAGGEQYF
NA	TRBV5-4	NA	TRBJ1-6	TGTGCCAGCAGCTCCTCTTTGGGGGCTAATTCACCCCTCCACTTT	CASSSSLGANSPLHF
NA	TRBV4-1	NA	TRBJ2-7	TGCGCCAGCAGCCATCCTGACAACTCATACGAGCAGTACTTC	CASSHPDNSYEQYF